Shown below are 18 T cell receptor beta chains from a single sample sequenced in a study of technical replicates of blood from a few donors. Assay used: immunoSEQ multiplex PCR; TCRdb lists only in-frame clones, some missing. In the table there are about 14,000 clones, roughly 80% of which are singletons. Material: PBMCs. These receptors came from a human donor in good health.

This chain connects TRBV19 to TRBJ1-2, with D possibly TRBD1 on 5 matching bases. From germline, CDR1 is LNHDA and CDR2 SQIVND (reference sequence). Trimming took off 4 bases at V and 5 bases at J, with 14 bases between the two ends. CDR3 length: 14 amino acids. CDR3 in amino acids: CASSTPAGRYGYTF. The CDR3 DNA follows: TGTGCCAGTAGTACTCCGGCAGGGAGGTATGGCTACACCTTC.

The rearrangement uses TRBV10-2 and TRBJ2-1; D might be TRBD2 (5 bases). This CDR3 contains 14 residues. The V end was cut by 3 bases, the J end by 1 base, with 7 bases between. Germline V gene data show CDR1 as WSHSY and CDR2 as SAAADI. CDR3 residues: CASSETGSYNEQFF. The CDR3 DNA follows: TGCGCCAGCAGTGAAACGGGATCCTACAATGAGCAGTTCTTC.

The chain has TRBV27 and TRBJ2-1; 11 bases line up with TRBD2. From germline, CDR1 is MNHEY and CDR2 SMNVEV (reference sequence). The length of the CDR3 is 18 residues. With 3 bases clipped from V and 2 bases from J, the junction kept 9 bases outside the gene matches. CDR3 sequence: CASSFGLAGGNTYNEQFF. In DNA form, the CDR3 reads TGTGCCAGCAGTTTTGGGCTAGCGGGAGGAAATACCTACAATGAGCAGTTCTTC.

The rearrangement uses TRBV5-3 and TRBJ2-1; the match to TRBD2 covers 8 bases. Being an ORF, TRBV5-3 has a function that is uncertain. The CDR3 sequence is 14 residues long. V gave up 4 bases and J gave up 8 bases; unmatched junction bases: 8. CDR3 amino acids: CARSISGGGDEQFF. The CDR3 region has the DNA TGTGCCAGAAGCATAAGCGGGGGCGGGGATGAGCAGTTCTTC.

The CDR3 protein is CASSYSGTGAETQYF. CDR3 DNA: TGTGCCAGCAGCTATTCCGGGACAGGGGCGGAGACCCAGTACTTC. V and J are TRBV7-3 and TRBJ2-5, with 10 bases lining up with TRBD1. Unmatched junction bases numbered 7, after V lost 4 bases and J lost 5 bases. Germline values: CDR1 SGHTA, CDR2 FQGTGA. CDR3 length: 15 residues.

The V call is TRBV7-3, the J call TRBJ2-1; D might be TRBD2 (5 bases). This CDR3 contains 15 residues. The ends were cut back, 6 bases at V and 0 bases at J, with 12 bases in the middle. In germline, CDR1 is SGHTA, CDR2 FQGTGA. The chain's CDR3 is CASSIAWSSYNEQFF. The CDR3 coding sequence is TGTGCCAGCAGTATAGCGTGGAGCTCCTACAATGAGCAGTTCTTC.

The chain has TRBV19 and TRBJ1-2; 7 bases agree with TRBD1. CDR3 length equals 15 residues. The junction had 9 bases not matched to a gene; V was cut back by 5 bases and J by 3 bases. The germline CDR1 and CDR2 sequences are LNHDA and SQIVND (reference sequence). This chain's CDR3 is CASSDGTDSYYGYTF. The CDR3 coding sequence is TGTGCCAGTAGTGACGGGACAGACTCTTACTATGGCTACACCTTC.

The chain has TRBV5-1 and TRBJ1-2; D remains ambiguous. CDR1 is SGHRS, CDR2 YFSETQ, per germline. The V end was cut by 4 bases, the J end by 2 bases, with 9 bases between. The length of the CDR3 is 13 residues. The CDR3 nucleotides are TGCGCCAGCAGCGCACGGGTGAACTATGGCTACACCTTC. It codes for CASSARVNYGYTF.

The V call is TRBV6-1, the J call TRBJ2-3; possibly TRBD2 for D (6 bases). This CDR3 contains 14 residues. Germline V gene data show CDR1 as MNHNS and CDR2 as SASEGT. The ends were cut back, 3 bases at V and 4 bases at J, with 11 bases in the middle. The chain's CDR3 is CASSEGGSADTQYF. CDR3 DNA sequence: TGTGCCAGCAGTGAGGGAGGCAGCGCAGATACGCAGTATTTT.

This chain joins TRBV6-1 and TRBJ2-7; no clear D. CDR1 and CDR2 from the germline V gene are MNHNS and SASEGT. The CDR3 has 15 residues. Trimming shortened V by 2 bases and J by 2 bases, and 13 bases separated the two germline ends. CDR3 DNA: TGTGCCAGCAGTGAAATCCCGACACTGGCCTACGAGCAGTACTTC. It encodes CASSEIPTLAYEQYF.

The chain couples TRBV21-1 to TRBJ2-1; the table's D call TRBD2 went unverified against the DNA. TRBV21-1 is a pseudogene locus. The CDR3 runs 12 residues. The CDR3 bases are TGTGCCAGTAGCGGGAGTTCCAATGAGCAGTTCTTC. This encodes CASSGSSNEQFF.

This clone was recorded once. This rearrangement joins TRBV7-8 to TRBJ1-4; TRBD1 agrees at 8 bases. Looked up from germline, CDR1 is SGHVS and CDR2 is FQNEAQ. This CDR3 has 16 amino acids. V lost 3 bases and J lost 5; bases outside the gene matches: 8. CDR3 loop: CASSFPGTGPNEKLFF. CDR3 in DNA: TGTGCCAGCAGCTTCCCCGGGACAGGACCCAATGAAAAACTGTTTTTT.

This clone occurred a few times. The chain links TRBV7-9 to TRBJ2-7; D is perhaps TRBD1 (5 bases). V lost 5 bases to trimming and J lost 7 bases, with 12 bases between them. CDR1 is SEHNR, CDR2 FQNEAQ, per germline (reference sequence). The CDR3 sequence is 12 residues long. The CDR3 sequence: CASSPKGREQYF. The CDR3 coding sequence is TGTGCCAGCAGCCCGAAGGGGCGGGAGCAGTACTTC.

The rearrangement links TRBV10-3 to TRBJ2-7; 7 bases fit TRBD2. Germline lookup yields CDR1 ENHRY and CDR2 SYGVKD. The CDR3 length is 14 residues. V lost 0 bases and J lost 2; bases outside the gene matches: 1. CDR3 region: CAISESGRAYEQYF. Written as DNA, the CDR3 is TGTGCCATCAGTGAGTCGGGGAGGGCCTACGAGCAGTACTTC.

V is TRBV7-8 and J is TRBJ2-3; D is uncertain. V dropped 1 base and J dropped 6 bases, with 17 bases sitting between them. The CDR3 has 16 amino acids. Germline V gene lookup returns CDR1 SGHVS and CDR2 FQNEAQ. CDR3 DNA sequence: TGTGCCAGCAGCTTAGGCGTGGCGGCCTTTGCGGATACGCAGTATTTT. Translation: CASSLGVAAFADTQYF.

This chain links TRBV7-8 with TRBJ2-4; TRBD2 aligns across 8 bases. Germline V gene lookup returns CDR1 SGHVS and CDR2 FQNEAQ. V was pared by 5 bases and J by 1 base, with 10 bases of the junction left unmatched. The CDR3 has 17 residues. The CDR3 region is CASSPPGGANAKNIQYF. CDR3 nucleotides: TGTGCCAGCAGCCCCCCCGGGGGGGCCAATGCCAAAAACATTCAGTACTTC.

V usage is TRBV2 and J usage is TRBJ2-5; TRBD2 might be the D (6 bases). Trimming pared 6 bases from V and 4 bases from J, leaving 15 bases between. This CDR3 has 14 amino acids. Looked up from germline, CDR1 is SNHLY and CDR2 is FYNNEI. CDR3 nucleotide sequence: TGTGCCAGCAGCCCGGGACTGAGGGGAGAGACCCAGTACTTC. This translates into CASSPGLRGETQYF.

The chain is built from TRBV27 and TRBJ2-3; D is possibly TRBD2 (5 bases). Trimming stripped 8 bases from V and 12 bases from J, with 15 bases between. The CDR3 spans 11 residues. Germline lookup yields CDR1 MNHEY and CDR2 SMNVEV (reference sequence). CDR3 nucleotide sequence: TGTGCCAGCGGGGAGTGGGTGGCACAGTATTTT. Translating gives CASGEWVAQYF.